This entry concerns a single TCR beta chain. V was shortened by 7 bases and J by 6 bases, with 11 bases between the two germline ends. Germline V gene lookup returns CDR1 DFQATT and CDR2 SNEGSKA (reference sequence). There are 11 residues in the CDR3. Alongside a J-beta primer mix, a sample-barcoded 5' primer served in a second PCR lasting about 7 to 11 cycles. From each sample, at least 3 million paired-end reads containing CDR3 were obtained. TCRdb itself ran the 5' RACE reads through MiXCR, one entry per CDR3 protein. The sample has roughly 1.4 million distinct CDR3 sequences; 59% are singletons. This sample is part of a study of blood T cells in healthy people across ages. Isolation recovered at least 7 million PBMCs from every sample.

The TCR was taken from a young man in good health. This chain links TRBV20-1 with TRBJ2-3, with unresolved D. The material sequenced was blood. The CDR3 bases are TGCAGTGTTGATGTCCCGGATACGCAGTATTTT. Protein product: CSVDVPDTQYF.